These 14 T cell receptor beta chains were all obtained from the same sample, sequenced in a study of CD8 T cells in Susac syndrome (dated by TCRdb to about 2019). The library was obtained by the immunoSEQ multiplex PCR assay. RNA was extracted using the RNeasy kit, and roughly 0.45 to 1 microgram was reverse transcribed with random hexamers. The public reads were quality trimmed at Q25 with fastp and then assembled into clones with MiXCR by TCRdb, keeping productive beta chains. For every CDR3 protein sequence, its rows merge into one entry that carries the most common genes and DNA. This sample lists under 250,000 distinct CDR3 sequences; less than 95% were detected once. Clones ranked in the top ten supply approximately 0.15% of the sample. Sequencing input: CD4+ T cells from PBMCs. These receptors came from a human donor with Susac syndrome.

The chain combines TRBV12-3 or TRBV12-4 with TRBJ2-5; the match to TRBD2 covers 9 bases. The CDR3 extends over 15 amino acids. The trim removed 5 bases at V and 2 bases at J, leaving 6 bases unmatched. The CDR3 loop is CASSNIAGDQETQYF. CDR3 nucleotides: TGTGCCAGCAGTAATATAGCGGGGGATCAAGAGACCCAGTACTTC.

The chain combines TRBV7-8 with TRBJ1-1; D call uncertain. This CDR3 has 14 residues. Per the germline V gene, CDR1 is SGHVS and CDR2 is FQNEAQ. Trimming took off 3 bases at V and 2 bases at J, with 10 bases between the two ends. CDR3 DNA: TGTGCCAGCAGCTTGATTTCGGGAAACACTGAAGCTTTCTTT. It is translated as CASSLISGNTEAFF. Complete variable domain (other parts from reference TRBV7-8 and TRBJ1-1): GAGVSQSPRYKVAKRGQDVALRCDPISGHVSLFWYQQALGQGPEFLTYFQNEAQLDKSGLPSDRFFAERPEGSVSTLKIQRTQQEDSAVYLCASSLISGNTEAFFGQGTRLTVV.

The CDR3 reads CATSRDLRQGAKNEQFF. CDR3 DNA sequence: TGTGCCACCAGCAGAGATCTCCGGCAGGGGGCTAAGAATGAGCAGTTCTTC. The chain uses TRBV15 and TRBJ2-1; 8 nucleotides align to TRBD1. The J segment lost 7 bases and the V segment lost 0 bases, leaving 11 bases of the junction unmatched. Looked up from germline, CDR1 is LNHNV and CDR2 is YYDKDF (reference sequence). The CDR3 sequence is 17 residues long. Supplemented by reference TRBV15 and TRBJ2-1, the full variable domain reads DAMVIQNPRYQVTQFGKPVTLSCSQTLNHNVMYWYQQKSSQAPKLLFHYYDKDFNNEADTPDNFQSRRPNTSFCFLDIRSPGLGDTAMYLCATSRDLRQGAKNEQFFGPGTRLTVL.

The J gene is TRBJ2-2, the V gene TRBV9; no firm D call. The V and J ends lost 3 bases and 1 base respectively, with 4 bases between them. Germline CDR1 and CDR2: SGDLS and YYNGEE. The CDR3 consists of 13 residues. The CDR3 here is CASSAGNTGELFF. The CDR3 DNA sequence: TGTGCCAGCAGCGCAGGGAACACCGGGGAGCTGTTTTTT.

This chain links TRBV15 with TRBJ1-5, with a tentative D call TRBD1 (5 bases). Germline lookup yields CDR1 LNHNV and CDR2 YYDKDF (reference sequence). This CDR3 region has 15 residues. Deletions cut 4 bases from V and 2 bases from J, with 12 bases between. The CDR3 loop reads CATSTLGVGNQPQHF. In DNA, the CDR3 is TGTGCCACCAGCACCCTGGGGGTTGGCAATCAGCCCCAGCATTTT.

V and J are TRBV10-3 and TRBJ2-7; D is ambiguous. CDR1 is ENHRY, CDR2 SYGVKD, per germline. Trimming pared 0 bases from V and 0 bases from J, leaving 9 bases between. CDR3 length equals 15 residues. In DNA, the CDR3 is TGTGCCATCAGTGAGTCAAGGGCAACCTCCTACGAGCAGTACTTC. Its protein is CAISESRATSYEQYF.

This chain connects TRBV5-1 to TRBJ1-1, with D unresolved. The V and J ends lost 0 bases and 7 bases respectively, with 10 bases between them. The CDR3 length is 13 residues. The V gene's germline CDR1 is SGHRS and CDR2 YFSETQ. CDR3 region: CASSLGRDLEAFF. As DNA, the CDR3 is TGCGCCAGCAGCTTGGGGAGGGATCTTGAAGCTTTCTTT.

V is TRBV2 and J is TRBJ1-3; D not resolved. The V end lost 5 bases, the J end lost 0 bases, and 5 bases lay between the germline ends. Germline V lookup: CDR1 SNHLY, CDR2 FYNNEI. This CDR3 contains 13 residues. This CDR3 reads CASSSVSGNTIYF. CDR3 sequence (DNA): TGTGCCAGCAGTTCAGTCTCTGGAAACACCATATATTTT.

The rearrangement uses TRBV28 and TRBJ1-6; no firm D call. CDR1 is MDHEN, CDR2 SYDVKM, per germline. V lost 4 bases to trimming and J lost 10 bases, with 11 bases between them. The CDR3 covers 13 residues. The DNA of the CDR3 is TGTGCCAGCAGTTCCCCCCAGCCATCACCCCTCCACTTT. It encodes CASSSPQPSPLHF. Drawing the rest from reference TRBV28 and TRBJ1-6, the complete variable domain is DVKVTQSSRYLVKRTGEKVFLECVQDMDHENMFWYRQDPGLGLRLIYFSYDVKMKEKGDIPEGYSVSREKKERFSLILESASTNQTSMYLCASSSPQPSPLHFGNGTRLTVT.

The J gene is TRBJ2-5, the V gene TRBV28, with D hard to call. The CDR3 contains 12 residues. From germline, CDR1 is MDHEN and CDR2 SYDVKM. The germline V and J ends were trimmed by 6 bases and 3 bases, with 8 bases remaining between them. DNA for the CDR3: TGTGCCAGCAGCCCCCCGGAAGAGACCCAGTACTTC. Protein: CASSPPEETQYF.

This clonotype was detected once. The chain recombines TRBV7-2 with TRBJ1-5, with D unclear. CDR3 length equals 14 residues. Trimming removed 5 bases from V and 6 bases from J, with 14 bases in between. Germline loops: CDR1 SGHTA, CDR2 FQGNSA. The CDR3, as DNA: TGTGCCAGCAGCCAAGACGGAGAGACTCAGCCCCAGCATTTT. It is translated as CASSQDGETQPQHF.

The chain links TRBV20-1 to TRBJ2-3; D unresolved. V dropped 5 bases and J dropped 3 bases, with 15 bases sitting between them. Germline-derived CDR1 and CDR2 are DFQATT and SNEGSKA (reference sequence). The CDR3 contains 14 residues. CDR3 bases: TGCAGTGCTTCCGACCGGCTTAATACAGATACGCAGTATTTT. Translating it yields CSASDRLNTDTQYF.

This chain uses TRBV7-9 with TRBJ2-5, with D maybe TRBD1 (5 bases). CDR1 and CDR2 from the germline V gene are SEHNR and FQNEAQ (reference sequence). Trimming shortened V by 5 bases and J by 3 bases, and 16 bases separated the two germline ends. This CDR3 contains 15 residues. Written as DNA, the CDR3 is TGTGCCAGCAGCCCCTTGGCAGGGAAGAAAGAGACCCAGTACTTC. The encoded protein is CASSPLAGKKETQYF.

This clonotype has a single count. The chain joins TRBV6-1 to TRBJ2-2, with D perhaps TRBD1 (5 bases). CDR1 and CDR2 (germline): MNHNS, SASEGT. Deletions cut 5 bases from V and 3 bases from J, with 16 bases between. This CDR3 spans 16 amino acids. As DNA, the CDR3 is TGTGCCAGCAGTCAGTCTAGGGGTATCGACACCGGGGAGCTGTTTTTT. Translating it yields CASSQSRGIDTGELFF.